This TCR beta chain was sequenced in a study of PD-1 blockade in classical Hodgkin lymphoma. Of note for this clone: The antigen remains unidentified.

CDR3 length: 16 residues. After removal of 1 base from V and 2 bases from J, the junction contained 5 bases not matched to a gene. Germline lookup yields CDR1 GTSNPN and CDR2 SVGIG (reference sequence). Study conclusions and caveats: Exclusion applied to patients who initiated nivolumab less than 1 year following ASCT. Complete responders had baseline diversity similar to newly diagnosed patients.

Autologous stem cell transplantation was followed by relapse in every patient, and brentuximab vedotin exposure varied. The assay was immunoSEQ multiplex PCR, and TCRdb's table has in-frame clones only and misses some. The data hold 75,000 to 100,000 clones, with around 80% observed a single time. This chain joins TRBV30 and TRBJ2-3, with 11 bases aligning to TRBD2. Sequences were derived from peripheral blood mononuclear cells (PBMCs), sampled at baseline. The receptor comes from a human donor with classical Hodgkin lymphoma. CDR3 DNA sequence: TGTGCCTGGAGTGCCGGGACTAGCGGATCCACAGATACGCAGTATTTT. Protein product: CAWSAGTSGSTDTQYF.